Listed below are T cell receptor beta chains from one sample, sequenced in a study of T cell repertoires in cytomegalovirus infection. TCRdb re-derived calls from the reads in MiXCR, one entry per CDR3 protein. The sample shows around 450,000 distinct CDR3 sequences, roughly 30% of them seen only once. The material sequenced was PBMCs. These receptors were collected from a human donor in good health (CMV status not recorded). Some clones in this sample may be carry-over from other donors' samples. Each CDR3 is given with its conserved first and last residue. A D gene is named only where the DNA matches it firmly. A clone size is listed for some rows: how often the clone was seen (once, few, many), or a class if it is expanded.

CDR3aa: CASSATSRYEQYF
CDR3nt: TGTGCCAGCAGTGCGACTAGTCGTTACGAGCAGTACTTC
d_gene: .
j_gene: TRBJ2-7
v_gene: TRBV27
abundance: .

CDR3aa: CAISDRERGYTF
CDR3nt: TGTGCCATCAGTGACAGGGAGCGCGGCTACACCTTC
d_gene: .
j_gene: TRBJ1-2
v_gene: TRBV10-3
abundance: .

CDR3aa: CASSRKGGLNTGELFF
CDR3nt: TGTGCCAGTAGTAGAAAAGGGGGCCTGAACACCGGGGAGCTGTTTTTT
d_gene: TRBD1
j_gene: TRBJ2-2
v_gene: TRBV19
abundance: few

CDR3aa: CATSREQETQYF
CDR3nt: TGTGCCACCAGCAGAGAGCAAGAGACCCAGTACTTC
d_gene: .
j_gene: TRBJ2-5
v_gene: TRBV15
abundance: few

CDR3aa: CASRDGYTF
CDR3nt: TGTGCCAGCAGGGATGGCTACACCTTC
d_gene: .
j_gene: TRBJ1-2
v_gene: TRBV2
abundance: few

CDR3aa: CAISQQVTSVGEQFF
CDR3nt: TGTGCCATCAGCCAACAGGTTACCTCTGTAGGTGAGCAGTTCTTC
d_gene: .
j_gene: TRBJ2-1
v_gene: TRBV10-3
abundance: few

CDR3aa: CASSIRPEPRGTEAFF
CDR3nt: TGTGCCAGTAGTATACGGCCGGAACCGCGGGGGACTGAAGCTTTCTTT
d_gene: .
j_gene: TRBJ1-1
v_gene: TRBV19
abundance: .

CDR3aa: CAISESGLRMGYTF
CDR3nt: TGTGCCATCAGTGAGTCGGGTTTGCGGATGGGCTACACCTTC
d_gene: .
j_gene: TRBJ1-2
v_gene: TRBV10-3
abundance: few

CDR3aa: CASSSGTAEQFF
CDR3nt: TGTGCCAGCAGTTCTGGGACCGCTGAGCAGTTCTTC
d_gene: .
j_gene: TRBJ2-1
v_gene: TRBV6-5
abundance: .

CDR3aa: CASSLGESNEQFF
CDR3nt: TGTGCCAGCAGTTTGGGGGAGAGCAATGAGCAGTTCTTC
d_gene: .
j_gene: TRBJ2-1
v_gene: TRBV12-3/TRBV12-4
abundance: once

CDR3aa: CASSLAGLTYNEQFF
CDR3nt: TGTGCCAGCAGCTTAGCGGGTCTTACCTACAATGAGCAGTTCTTC
d_gene: .
j_gene: TRBJ2-1
v_gene: TRBV11-3
abundance: few

CDR3aa: CAISYAGGRNTEAFF
CDR3nt: TGTGCCATCAGCTACGCAGGGGGCCGGAACACTGAAGCTTTCTTT
d_gene: TRBD1
j_gene: TRBJ1-1
v_gene: TRBV10-3
abundance: .

CDR3aa: CASSFGGSGQPQHF
CDR3nt: TGTGCCAGCAGCTTTGGGGGCTCGGGCCAGCCCCAGCATTTT
d_gene: .
j_gene: TRBJ1-5
v_gene: TRBV5-5
abundance: few

CDR3aa: CASSQVGTSGQETQYF
CDR3nt: TGTGCCAGCAGCCAAGTGGGGACTAGCGGACAAGAGACCCAGTACTTC
d_gene: TRBD2
j_gene: TRBJ2-5
v_gene: TRBV4-2
abundance: .

CDR3aa: CASSQGKDTQYF
CDR3nt: TGTGCCAGCAGTCAAGGGAAAGATACGCAGTATTTT
d_gene: .
j_gene: TRBJ2-3
v_gene: TRBV6-1
abundance: many

CDR3aa: CASSVTWISSGGDQETQYF
CDR3nt: TGTGCCAGCAGTGTAACCTGGATCTCTAGCGGGGGGGACCAAGAGACCCAGTACTTC
d_gene: TRBD2
j_gene: TRBJ2-5
v_gene: TRBV28
abundance: many

CDR3aa: CSVSDAQGSPLHF
CDR3nt: TGCAGCGTGTCGGACGCCCAAGGCTCACCCCTCCACTTT
d_gene: .
j_gene: TRBJ1-6
v_gene: TRBV29-1
abundance: few

CDR3aa: CASSLQPGGQGADEQFF
CDR3nt: TGTGCCAGCAGCTTACAACCGGGTGGACAGGGGGCCGATGAGCAGTTCTTC
d_gene: TRBD1
j_gene: TRBJ2-1
v_gene: TRBV7-6
abundance: .

CDR3aa: CASSQGTGQGINQPQHF
CDR3nt: TGTGCCAGCAGCCAAGGGACAGGGCAGGGGATCAATCAGCCCCAGCATTTT
d_gene: TRBD1
j_gene: TRBJ1-5
v_gene: TRBV3-1
abundance: .

CDR3aa: CASSTDREAFF
CDR3nt: TGTGCCAGCAGTACTGACAGGGAAGCTTTCTTT
d_gene: .
j_gene: TRBJ1-1
v_gene: TRBV12-3/TRBV12-4
abundance: many

CDR3aa: CASSPTGTPLYTQYF
CDR3nt: TGTGCCAGCAGTCCAACCGGGACTCCTCTTTACACGCAGTATTTT
d_gene: .
j_gene: TRBJ2-3
v_gene: TRBV27
abundance: .

CDR3aa: CASSLFPASGANVLTF
CDR3nt: TGTGCCAGCAGCTTATTTCCCGCCTCTGGGGCCAACGTCCTGACTTTC
d_gene: .
j_gene: TRBJ2-6
v_gene: TRBV11-2
abundance: few

CDR3aa: CASSLRGEPCRMFF
CDR3nt: TGTGCCAGCAGCCTTAGGGGTGAACCGTGTAGAATGTTTTTT
d_gene: .
j_gene: TRBJ1-4
v_gene: TRBV7-2
abundance: .

CDR3aa: CASSRGTRATDTQYF
CDR3nt: TGTGCCAGCAGCCGCGGGACTAGGGCCACAGATACGCAGTATTTT
d_gene: TRBD2
j_gene: TRBJ2-3
v_gene: TRBV7-3
abundance: many

CDR3aa: CASSYWPVTGANVLTF
CDR3nt: TGTGCCAGCAGTTACTGGCCAGTGACTGGGGCCAACGTCCTGACTTTC
d_gene: .
j_gene: TRBJ2-6
v_gene: TRBV6-2/TRBV6-3
abundance: .

CDR3aa: CATSRVGLEKPQHF
CDR3nt: TGTGCCACCAGCAGAGTTGGGCTGGAGAAGCCCCAGCATTTT
d_gene: .
j_gene: TRBJ1-5
v_gene: TRBV15
abundance: few

CDR3aa: CASSFQGVLTEAFF
CDR3nt: TGTGCCAGCAGCTTTCAGGGGGTTCTCACTGAAGCTTTCTTT
d_gene: TRBD1
j_gene: TRBJ1-1
v_gene: TRBV7-9
abundance: .

CDR3aa: CASSLTGTTDTQYF
CDR3nt: TGTGCCAGCAGCCTGACAGGGACCACAGATACGCAGTATTTT
d_gene: TRBD1
j_gene: TRBJ2-3
v_gene: TRBV7-8
abundance: many

CDR3aa: CASTLGLSNQPQHF
CDR3nt: TGTGCCAGCACTCTGGGGTTGAGCAATCAGCCCCAGCATTTT
d_gene: .
j_gene: TRBJ1-5
v_gene: TRBV2
abundance: few